Sequencing of this T cell receptor (beta chain) was carried out in a study of blood T cell repertoires in COVID-19. Overall study: Whether acute or convalescent, the COVID-19 samples came from the United States, Italy and Spain. PBMCs, B-cell-depleted T cells, or T cells were the source of the cDNA or gDNA that made up the material.

Methods used by the authors: Estimation of nucleated cell counts relied on the amplification of reference gene primers. TCRdb keeps only in-frame clones here, not all; method: immunoSEQ multiplex PCR. V and J calls and clone size are copied from that table; D and trimming were computed from the DNA. Among 280,000 or so clones listed, 85% were seen once. CDR1 is GTSNPN, CDR2 SVGIG, per germline (reference sequence). The ends lost 0 bases at V and 2 bases at J; junction bases unmatched: 11. The CDR3 covers 17 residues. J is TRBJ2-7 and V is TRBV30; 9 bases fit TRBD2. This clonotype was sampled from a human donor in a cohort sampled during active COVID-19. Sequencing input: peripheral blood. CDR3 sequence: CAWSVRASGARAYEQYF. The DNA of the CDR3 is TGTGCCTGGAGTGTTAGGGCTAGCGGGGCGAGGGCCTACGAGCAGTACTTC.